This T cell receptor beta chain comes out of a study of chemoradiotherapy in HPV16-positive cancers. Study details: Candidate HPV-specific clones and shared TCR motifs came from a couple of HPV16-positive patients.

Method: immunoSEQ multiplex PCR; TCRdb's copy keeps in-frame clones and lacks some. The sample holds fewer than 25,000 clones, over 60% seen once. Concerning this clone: What it binds is not known.

The CDR3 has 17 amino acids. The junction had 5 bases not matched to a gene; V was cut back by 3 bases and J by 1 base. Germline CDR1 is MRHNA and CDR2 is SNTAGT. Overall study results and limits: Candidate HPV-specific clones and E7-related TCR motifs grew in tumor during treatment.

The specimen was taken from a patient who underwent chemoradiotherapy. The rearrangement links TRBV6-4 to TRBJ2-6; 8 nucleotides line up with TRBD1. The sequence was obtained from a human donor with HPV-associated anogenital cancer. The CDR3 nucleotides read TGTGCCAGCAGTGAGACAGGGGTCCTATCTGGGGCCAACGTCCTGACTTTC. It specifies CASSETGVLSGANVLTF.